The rows below give T cell receptor beta chains drawn from one sample of a study of blood T cell repertoires in COVID-19. This table comes from immunoSEQ multiplex PCR, and its TCRdb copy is limited to in-frame clones, with some not included. Counted here are about 260,000 clones, about 90% occurring once; the ten biggest clones make up over 4%. The material sequenced was PBMCs or T cells enriched from blood (not recorded which). These receptors originate from a woman aged 25 to 39 with acute COVID-19. Both conserved end residues are part of each CDR3. A D gene is named only where the DNA matches it firmly. The size entry is marked missing in some rows and otherwise reads once, few, many or a size class.

TRBV27	TRBJ1-5	TRBD1	.	CASRPLDRDSQPQHF	TGTGCCAGCAGACCGTTAGACAGGGACAGTCAGCCCCAGCATTTT
TRBV28	TRBJ2-3	TRBD2	.	CASSLESGTTDTQYF	TGTGCCAGCAGTCTCGAAAGCGGGACCACAGATACGCAGTATTTT
TRBV28	TRBJ1-2	TRBD1	.	CASSGPGQLNYGYTF	TGTGCCAGCAGTGGACCGGGACAGCTTAACTATGGCTACACCTTC
TRBV6-6	TRBJ2-2	.	.	CASRGGKATGELFF	TGTGCCAGCAGGGGCGGGAAGGCCACCGGGGAGCTGTTTTTT
TRBV2	TRBJ2-7	TRBD2	few	CASRGRDYYEQYF	TGTGCCAGCAGGGGTCGGGACTACTACGAGCAGTACTTC
TRBV10-1	TRBJ2-7	TRBD2	.	CASTSKGGGSGTPGSYEQYF	TGCGCCAGCACTTCGAAGGGTGGGGGTAGCGGGACTCCAGGATCCTACGAGCAGTACTTC
TRBV20-1	TRBJ2-7	.	.	CSAIDSYEQYF	TGCAGTGCGATCGACAGCTACGAGCAGTACTTC
TRBV5-5	TRBJ2-7	TRBD1	.	CASSGGGTGEQYF	TGTGCCAGCAGCGGCGGAGGGACAGGCGAGCAGTACTTC
TRBV28	TRBJ2-3	.	.	CASSPEAPEQYF	TGTGCCAGCAGCCCCGAGGCTCCAGAGCAGTATTTT
TRBV2	TRBJ2-7	.	.	CASIAANTGEQYF	TGTGCCAGCATAGCGGCTAATACGGGCGAGCAGTACTTC
TRBV10-3	TRBJ1-2	.	.	CAISEARELYGYTF	TGTGCCATCAGTGAGGCCAGGGAATTGTATGGCTACACCTTC
TRBV29-1	TRBJ1-5	.	.	CSVAGGNSNQPQHF	TGCAGCGTCGCCGGCGGGAATAGCAATCAGCCCCAGCATTTT
TRBV5-4	TRBJ2-5	TRBD2	.	CASSLVLSGYETQYF	TGTGCCAGCAGCTTGGTGCTTAGCGGGTATGAGACCCAGTACTTC
TRBV5-4	TRBJ2-1	.	.	CASSVRTKQFNRQFF	TGTGCCAGCAGCGTGCGGACAAAGCAATTTAATAGGCAGTTCTTC
TRBV18	TRBJ2-3	TRBD2	.	CASSPFDRLATDTQYF	TGTGCCAGCTCGCCTTTTGACAGACTAGCCACAGATACGCAGTATTTT
TRBV7-3	TRBJ2-3	.	.	CASSSGTSLSTDTQYF	TGTGCCAGCAGCTCCGGGACATCCCTTAGCACAGATACGCAGTATTTT
TRBV5-4	TRBJ2-7	TRBD1	.	CASSLEQGAYEQYF	TGTGCCAGCAGCTTGGAACAGGGGGCTTACGAGCAGTACTTC
TRBV6-2/TRBV6-3	TRBJ2-7	.	many	CASSYPDTASYEQYF	TGTGCCAGCAGTTACCCGGACACGGCTTCCTACGAGCAGTACTTC
TRBV14	TRBJ2-2	.	.	CASSQEIGNTGELFF	TGTGCCAGCAGCCAAGAGATCGGGAACACCGGGGAGCTGTTTTTT
TRBV24-1	TRBJ1-2	.	.	CATSQGHGYTF	TGTGCCACCAGCCAGGGGCATGGCTACACCTTC
TRBV1	TRBJ2-7	.	once	CTSSGASGPYPPYEQYF	TGCACCAGCAGCGGTGCTAGCGGGCCATATCCCCCCTACGAGCAGTACTTC
TRBV24-1	TRBJ2-1	TRBD1	.	CATSDLQGGYPNEQFF	TGTGCCACCAGTGATTTACAGGGGGGATACCCCAATGAGCAGTTCTTC
TRBV4-3	TRBJ1-1	.	.	CASSPIEGVNTEAFF	TGCGCCAGCAGCCCCATCGAGGGGGTTAACACTGAAGCTTTCTTT
TRBV11-3	TRBJ2-5	TRBD2	.	CASSRGGKETQYF	TGTGCCAGCAGCCGCGGGGGGAAAGAGACCCAGTACTTC
TRBV4-1	TRBJ1-4	TRBD1	.	CASSQDPGGSEKLFF	TGCGCCAGCAGCCAAGACCCAGGGGGCAGTGAAAAACTGTTTTTT
TRBV28	TRBJ2-1	.	.	CASRLNSGVDTRYNEQFF	TGTGCCAGCAGACTAAACTCGGGGGTCGACACCCGTTACAATGAGCAGTTCTTC
TRBV10-3	TRBJ1-3	TRBD1	.	CASTGTGNTIYF	TGTGCCTCGACAGGGACAGGAAACACCATATATTTT
TRBV3-1/TRBV3-2	TRBJ2-2	TRBD2	.	CASSQEAGGARGELFF	TGTGCCAGCAGCCAAGAGGCGGGAGGGGCCCGCGGGGAGCTGTTTTTT
TRBV7-3	TRBJ2-3	.	once	CASSLLGMGAGEDTQYF	TGTGCCAGCAGCTTATTAGGCATGGGAGCGGGCGAAGATACGCAGTATTTT
TRBV9	TRBJ1-3	TRBD1	.	CASSPTTGSGNTIYF	TGTGCCAGCAGCCCCACGACAGGGTCGGGAAACACCATATATTTT
TRBV6-5	TRBJ1-2	TRBD1	.	CASSSQQGPYGYTF	TGTGCCAGCAGTTCGCAACAGGGGCCCTATGGCTACACCTTC
TRBV5-1	TRBJ2-7	.	.	CASSSTSPREQYF	TGCGCCAGCAGCTCGACTAGTCCTCGCGAGCAGTACTTC
TRBV15	TRBJ1-2	TRBD1	.	CATSRTRTGTNYGYTF	TGTGCCACCAGCAGAACCCGGACAGGGACTAACTATGGCTACACCTTC
TRBV4-3	TRBJ2-7	.	.	CASSQVRVGYEQYF	TGCGCCAGCAGCCAAGTCCGAGTTGGCTACGAGCAGTACTTC
TRBV24-1	TRBJ2-1	TRBD2	.	CATEAGVSYNEQFF	TGTGCCACCGAGGCGGGAGTGAGTTACAATGAGCAGTTCTTC
TRBV9	TRBJ1-3	.	.	CASSVEGGPGNTIYF	TGTGCCAGCAGCGTAGAGGGGGGGCCTGGAAACACCATATATTTT
TRBV3-1/TRBV3-2	TRBJ2-1	TRBD1	.	CASSQDPGGGSYNEQFF	TGTGCCAGCAGCCAAGATCCAGGGGGTGGCTCCTACAATGAGCAGTTCTTC
TRBV2	TRBJ1-3	.	.	CASSEDSRNTIYF	TGTGCCAGCAGTGAGGACAGTAGAAACACCATATATTTT
TRBV7-2	TRBJ1-1	.	.	CASSLAASVNTEAFF	TGTGCCAGCAGCTTAGCAGCCTCTGTGAACACTGAAGCTTTCTTT
TRBV7-8	TRBJ2-2	TRBD2	.	CASISGTSGITGELFF	TGTGCCAGCATATCCGGGACTAGCGGGATTACCGGGGAGCTGTTTTTT
TRBV27	TRBJ2-3	.	.	CASAESIPDTQYF	TGTGCCAGCGCTGAGAGCATCCCGGATACGCAGTATTTT
TRBV6-5	TRBJ1-4	.	.	CASKKGDGKLFF	TGTGCCAGCAAAAAAGGGGATGGGAAACTGTTTTTT
TRBV21-1	TRBJ1-5	.	.	CASSCGPQHF	TGTGCCAGCAGCTGCGGGCCCCAGCATTTT
TRBV27	TRBJ2-7	TRBD1	once	CASKEGTGASYEQYF	TGTGCCAGCAAGGAGGGGACAGGGGCATCGTACGAGCAGTACTTC
TRBV6-5	TRBJ2-7	TRBD2	.	CASSQLAGGPYEQYF	TGTGCCAGCAGCCAACTAGCGGGAGGGCCCTACGAGCAGTACTTC
TRBV5-1	TRBJ1-2	TRBD1	few	CASSSGQGATDGYTF	TGCGCCAGCAGCTCGGGACAGGGGGCGACGGATGGCTACACCTTC
TRBV5-1	TRBJ2-6	TRBD1	.	CASSSTGTGVLSGANVLTF	TGCGCCAGCAGCTCAACCGGGACAGGGGTCCTCTCTGGGGCCAACGTCCTGACTTTC
TRBV4-1	TRBJ2-7	.	.	CASSQEETNSYEQYF	TGCGCCAGCAGCCAAGAAGAGACAAACTCCTACGAGCAGTACTTC
TRBV11-2	TRBJ1-4	TRBD1	.	CASSRTWTGANEKLFF	TGTGCCAGCAGCAGAACCTGGACAGGCGCGAATGAAAAACTGTTTTTT
TRBV6-5	TRBJ1-3	.	.	CASSYTTASGNTIYF	TGTGCCAGCAGTTACACGACTGCTTCTGGAAACACCATATATTTT